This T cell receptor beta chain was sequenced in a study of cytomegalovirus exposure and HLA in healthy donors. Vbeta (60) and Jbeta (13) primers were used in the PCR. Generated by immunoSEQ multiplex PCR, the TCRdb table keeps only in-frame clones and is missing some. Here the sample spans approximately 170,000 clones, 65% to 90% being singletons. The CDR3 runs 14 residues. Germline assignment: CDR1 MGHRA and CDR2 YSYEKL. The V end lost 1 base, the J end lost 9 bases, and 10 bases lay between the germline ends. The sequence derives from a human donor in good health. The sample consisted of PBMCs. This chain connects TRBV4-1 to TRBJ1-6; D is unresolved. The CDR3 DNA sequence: TGCGCCAGCAGCCAAGCGTCAGGTGGTTCACCCCTCCACTTT. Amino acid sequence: CASSQASGGSPLHF.